The 3 T cell receptor beta chains given below trace back to one sample, sequenced in a study of cytomegalovirus exposure and HLA in healthy donors. The PCR contained 60 Vbeta and 13 Jbeta primers. TCRdb's copy holds only in-frame clones and misses some; the assay was immunoSEQ multiplex PCR. This sample lists 150,000 to 250,000 clones; its ten largest clones have approximately 0.74%. Material: PBMCs. The receptor set was obtained from a boy aged 5-17 years in good health and CMV-seronegative.

The chain is built from TRBV30 and TRBJ2-1; D perhaps matches TRBD2 (6 bases). This CDR3 has 13 amino acids. CDR1 GTSNPN and CDR2 SVGIG come from the germline V gene (reference sequence). V was clipped by 7 bases and J by 0 bases, with 10 bases between them. CDR3 nucleotide sequence: TGTGCCTACGCGGGGAACTCCTACAATGAGCAGTTCTTC. This encodes CAYAGNSYNEQFF.

The chain recombines TRBV4-2 with TRBJ1-3, with a weak D call TRBD1 (5 bases). Trimming took off 5 bases at V and 1 base at J, with 9 bases between the two ends. The CDR3 loop spans 14 amino acids. Germline CDR1 LGHNA, CDR2 YNFKEQ. CDR3 amino acids: CASSKAGSGNTIYF. The CDR3 region has the DNA TGTGCCAGCAGCAAAGCAGGGTCTGGAAACACCATATATTTT.

J is TRBJ2-7 and V is TRBV2, with TRBD1 matching over 7 bases. The V and J ends lost 4 bases and 6 bases, in that order; junction bases with no gene match: 3. Germline loops: CDR1 SNHLY, CDR2 FYNNEI. The CDR3 is made up of 12 amino acids. CDR3 region: CASSGDSGEQYF. CDR3 sequence (DNA): TGTGCCAGCAGTGGGGACAGTGGCGAGCAGTACTTC. The variable domain in full, completed from reference TRBV2 and TRBJ2-7, reads EPEVTQTPSHQVTQMGQEVILRCVPISNHLYFYWYRQILGQKVEFLVSFYNNEISEKSEIFDDQFSVERPDGSNFTLKIRSTKLEDSAMYFCASSGDSGEQYFGPGTRLTVT.